This TCR beta chain was sequenced in a study of PD-L1 blockade in urothelial cancer (dated by TCRdb to about 2017). For context, the study as a whole: Therapy was started at some point between 2012 and 2014 for all patients, and atezolizumab 1,200 mg was administered intravenously every 3 weeks. About 85% of the roughly 29 patients were identified as males with urothelial cancer of bladder origin, and a prior smoking history was reported by 18 of 29 patients. An ECOG performance status of 0 or 1 was recorded for the patients, and 0 to 3 prior chemotherapy regimens had been received by the patients. Blood samples were analyzed 3 weeks after the start of treatment (second dose) and 6 weeks after the start of treatment. Blood samples gave a median of 141,255 T cells and tens of thousands of unique TCRs, with a median clonality of 0.080. An exploratory multi-omic analysis was conducted of the somatic, immune and clinical correlates of response to PD-L1 blockade with atezolizumab in urothelial cancer. Pretreatment tumor samples, along with matched peripheral blood serially collected before and after atezolizumab treatment, were subjected to TCR sequencing. Progression-free survival longer than 6 months counted as durable clinical benefit, and TCR features were additionally tested against both progression-free and overall survival. In the same patients, whole exome sequencing and RNA sequencing of pretreatment tumors were performed in addition to TCR sequencing. Durable clinical benefit was achieved by nine patients and was not achieved by 20 patients. Pretreatment blood TCR-seq was available for about 27 patients, at least one posttreatment blood collection was obtained for about 25 patients, and tumor TCR-seq was available for about 25 patients.

A total of under 30 patients with locally advanced or metastatic urothelial carcinoma, treated at Memorial Sloan Kettering on a trial protocol, made up the cohort. Peripheral blood mononuclear cells were collected pretreatment and during treatment, with between 1 and 8 total time points per patient. The Qiagen DNeasy Blood extraction kit was used to purify genomic DNA from total PBMCs and tumor samples. Collected pretreatment and during treatment, PBMCs were isolated and stored as previously described. A note on this clone: Its antigen remains unidentified. No quality values exist for individual bases; no much larger clone is one base distant.

Synthetic TCR analog templates were spiked into each PCR to estimate absolute template abundance from read counts. The immunoSEQ assay was used to amplify TCRbeta CDR3 regions from genomic DNA with bias-controlled V and J gene primers. Sequencing of rearranged TCRbeta segments was done at approximately 20X coverage. The authors' analysis ran thus. Clustering was used to correct sequencing errors, and CDR3s were annotated against IMGT to assign V, D and J genes. Only productive TCRbeta rearrangements were used in downstream analyses, excluding out-of-frame or stop-codon sequences. Clonality was calculated as one minus the Shannon entropy normalized by the log of the number of unique productive sequences. Fisher's exact test with Benjamini-Hochberg correction, at a threshold of adjusted p below 0.01, was used to find clones that differed between time points or between blood and tumor. This is the immuneACCESS table as TCRdb keeps it, with only in-frame sequences that have V and J called. A part of the clones is gone; compared with another copy, unresolved V genes explain less than half, and the rest is unexplained. V and J calls and clone size are given by that table; D and trimming were obtained from the DNA. The sample profile shows about 26,000 clones; 70% to 90% of them were found once. In total, the top ten clones hold approximately 32% of the sample.

The full study reports these points: A pretreatment peripheral blood TCR clonality below the median was linked to improved progression-free and overall survival. Greater expansion of tumor-associated TCR clones in peripheral blood 3 weeks after the start of treatment was observed in patients with durable benefit (n of about 20, p = 0.022). Small sample size (n of about 30) and many exploratory analyses mean the results are intended to be hypothesis-generating.

This TCR derives from a man in his 60s with urothelial cancer. The sequencing used PBMCs, collected around atezolizumab (anti-PD-L1) treatment.

The sequenced DNA: TGCGCCAGCAGCTTGGATACAGGGGGCAGGAAGACCCAGTACTTC. Its coded protein is CASSLDTGGRKTQYF. Recombination linked TRBV5-1 to TRBJ2-5, with TRBD1 matching 9 junction bases. Its CDR3 holds 15 amino acids, cysteine through phenylalanine. The CDR3 DNA has 45 bases and is translated from base 1. V trim: 0 bases; J trim: 6 bases; unmatched bases: 6. Looking up the germline V gene yields CDR1 SGHRS and CDR2 YFSETQ.